This record looks at one T cell receptor (beta chain) sequence and its context. This clone's antigen is unknown. No much larger clone is present one base from it, and per-base qualities are unavailable. This sample was taken from a study of blood T cell repertoires in COVID-19 (dated by TCRdb to 2018 to 2021). Concerning the study at large: Samples covering the acute and convalescent phases of COVID-19 were provided by collaborators in the United States, Italy and Spain. The material from the prospective study consisted of cDNA or gDNA derived from T cells, B-cell-depleted T cells, or PBMCs. Deeply sampled blood TCRbeta repertoires from subjects exposed to, actively infected with, or recovered from COVID-19 were included in the dataset. The repertoires were released in a freely available public database intended as a resource for research on the immune response to SARS-CoV-2. Samples came from the ongoing ImmuneRACE study (first 160 participants) plus 1,254 subjects from 6 global collaborators. A de-identified subject ID, COVID-19 status, age in years and sex were almost always included in the sample metadata. HLA class I and class II types, where available, came from metadata supplied by the sample provider rather than from assay-based typing.

On the study overall, not on this receptor specifically: How much clinical and demographic metadata was included differed by source and by participant, and the metadata was provided uncurated.

CDR1 and CDR2 were assigned from the germline V gene (reference sequence) as LGHDT and YNNKEL. From V the trimming removes 5 bases and from J it removes 10 bases, while the gene matches leave 4 bases of the junction unaccounted for. Including cysteine and phenylalanine, the CDR3 has 12 amino acids. Only the CDR3 portion is preserved as DNA: 36 bases, with reading frame beginning at the first base. TCRbeta CDR3 regions were amplified from genomic DNA using the immunoSEQ Assay, a bias-controlled multiplex PCR. The source study handled its data this way. The number of nucleated cells in each sample was estimated by amplification of reference gene primers within the assay. To quantify the absolute abundance of each unique TCRbeta CDR3 rearrangement, sequence reads were collapsed and filtered. For each sample, productive Simpson clonality was calculated as the square root of Simpson's diversity index across productive rearrangements. Drawn from immuneACCESS, this table holds only the in-frame rearrangements with V and J called that TCRdb kept. Clones are partly lost; checked studies trace under half to an unresolved V gene and leave the rest unexplained. V, J and clone size reflect that table, while D and trimming were determined from the DNA. This sample has over 200,000 clones in its table, and nearly 90% of those were observed once. The top ten clones comprise approximately 12% of the sample.

Samples from volunteer blood donors who had recovered from COVID-19 were contributed by a second Seattle source. Each collaborating institution followed its own protocols to collect whole blood in K2EDTA tubes. For TCRbeta analysis, collaborators shipped samples in one of three forms: frozen whole blood, isolated PBMCs, or DNA extracted from either of those sample types. Sequencing was done on a sample of peripheral blood. The chain couples TRBV3-1 (or the pseudogene TRBV3-2) to TRBJ1-1, and 10 junctional nucleotides match TRBD1. The TCR originated in a woman younger than 30 who had recovered from COVID-19. Here is the DNA: TGTGCCAGCAGCTGGACAGGGGGGCGAGCTTTCTTT. This is translated as CASSWTGGRAFF.